This note documents a single T cell receptor beta chain sequence. Its antigen is currently unknown. The sample belongs to a study of T cells in narcolepsy. The method was immunoSEQ multiplex PCR; TCRdb's version includes in-frame clones alone and lacks a portion of them. Of about 27,000 clones listed, around nine tenths are singletons. Germline V gene lookup returns CDR1 MNHNS and CDR2 SASEGT. Between the trimmed V and J ends, which lost 3 bases and 3 bases, there was a span of 9 bases. The CDR3 contains 14 residues. Study-wide results and limits: Reportedly, autoreactive clonotypes were serially detected in patients' blood but not controls'. Autoreactive clone sequences were missing from some blood memory CD4+ repertoires. HCRT-specific and TRIB2-specific autoreactive clonotypes appeared among same-patient CSF and blood CD4+ clonotypes.

The source material was CD45RA- memory CD4+ T cells from PBMCs. The chain carries TRBV6-1 and TRBJ1-5; D unresolved. The source of this sequence is a human donor with narcolepsy. CDR3 DNA: TGTGCCAGCAGTGATCGAGGGAACAATCAGCCCCAGCATTTT. This gives the protein CASSDRGNNQPQHF.